Each of the 20 T cell receptor beta chains below was sequenced from the same sample in a study of T cell responses to AZD1222 COVID-19 vaccine. Measured with immunoSEQ multiplex PCR; TCRdb has only the in-frame clones, and not every one. The sample holds 120,000 or so clones, over 75% seen once. The input for sequencing was peripheral blood, taken on day 0 of AZD1222 vaccination. Source of these receptors: an adult in good health.

This clone was seen a few times. The V call is TRBV6-5, the J call TRBJ2-1; D possibly corresponds to TRBD2 (6 bases). Germline assignment: CDR1 MNHEY and CDR2 SVGAGI. With 4 bases removed from V and 5 bases from J, the gap between germline ends came to 12 bases. This CDR3 region has 14 residues. CDR3: CASSSGTVHNEQFF. The CDR3 coding sequence is TGTGCCAGCAGTTCCGGGACTGTGCACAATGAGCAGTTCTTC.

This rearrangement joins TRBV11-2 to TRBJ1-6; the D gene is possibly TRBD1 (5 bases). The V gene's germline CDR1 is SGHAT and CDR2 FQNNGV. The CDR3 is 12 amino acids. V shed 5 bases and J shed 11 bases, with 10 bases lying between them. CDR3 coding DNA: TGTGCCAGCAGCCCCACGGGGCCACCCCTCCACTTT. This gives the protein CASSPTGPPLHF.

V and J are TRBV6-5 and TRBJ1-3; 8 bases align to TRBD1. The CDR3 covers 15 residues. J lost 1 base, V lost 7 bases, and 6 bases had no gene match. The germline V gene encodes CDR1 MNHEY and CDR2 SVGAGI. CDR3 region: CASKDRGTSGNTIYF. CDR3 DNA sequence: TGTGCCAGCAAAGACAGGGGAACTTCTGGAAACACCATATATTTT.

The gene calls are TRBV18 and TRBJ1-1, with TRBD1 matching over 8 bases. This CDR3 comprises 12 residues. Looked up from germline, CDR1 is KGHSH and CDR2 is LQKENI. Trimming cost V 5 bases and J 6 bases; bases outside gene matches: 2. CDR3 sequence (DNA): TGTGCCAGCTCATTACAGGGGGCTGAAGCTTTCTTT. Translating it yields CASSLQGAEAFF.

The CDR3 loop is CASSSGTNSYEQYF. CDR3 DNA: TGTGCCAGCAGTTCCGGGACCAATTCCTACGAGCAGTACTTC. The rearrangement joins TRBV6-5 to TRBJ2-7; D is perhaps TRBD1 or TRBD2 (5 bases each). The CDR3 loop spans 14 amino acids. The V gene's germline CDR1 is MNHEY and CDR2 SVGAGI. V was trimmed by 4 bases and J by 1 base, leaving 11 bases between them.

V and J are TRBV9 and TRBJ1-1; 7 positions match TRBD1. Germline CDR1 is SGDLS and CDR2 is YYNGEE. The ends lost 4 bases at V and 0 bases at J; junction bases unmatched: 6. CDR3 length: 15 amino acids. The CDR3 bases are TGTGCCAGCAGCCCACAGGGGCATTTGAACACTGAAGCTTTCTTT. Amino acid sequence: CASSPQGHLNTEAFF.

V gene TRBV12-3 or TRBV12-4 combines with J gene TRBJ2-1; D remains unclear. This CDR3 has 13 amino acids. Trimming pared 2 bases from V and 8 bases from J, leaving 10 bases between. Written as DNA, the CDR3 is TGTGCCAGCAGTTTACAGATCGGAGATGAGCAGTTCTTC. Amino acid sequence: CASSLQIGDEQFF.

The chain has TRBV20-1 and TRBJ2-5; D is possibly TRBD2 (6 bases). Trimming pared 3 bases from V and 2 bases from J, leaving 10 bases between. The CDR3 spans 13 residues. Per the germline V gene, CDR1 is DFQATT and CDR2 is SNEGSKA (reference sequence). The CDR3 reads CSASGGVQETQYF. The CDR3 region has the DNA TGCAGTGCTAGTGGCGGGGTACAAGAGACCCAGTACTTC.

The rearrangement links TRBV3-1 (or the pseudogene TRBV3-2) to TRBJ1-1; the D gene is possibly TRBD1 (6 bases). The CDR3 is 16 residues long. Trimming stripped 1 base from V and 5 bases from J, with 17 bases between. Germline CDR1 reads LGHDT; CDR2 reads YNNKEL (reference sequence). The CDR3 sequence: CASSQVSGRGRTEAFF. Here the CDR3 DNA reads TGTGCCAGCAGCCAAGTGTCGGGCAGGGGTAGGACTGAAGCTTTCTTT.

The V and J genes are TRBV28 and TRBJ1-3, with D possibly being TRBD1 (5 bases). CDR3 length equals 14 residues. V lost 10 bases and J 0 bases, leaving 13 bases between the germline ends. The germline CDR1 and CDR2 sequences are MDHEN and SYDVKM. The CDR3 DNA is TGTGCCACCTGGGTGAGGGGCTCTGGAAACACCATATATTTT. Translated: CATWVRGSGNTIYF.

This clone was seen once. This sequence joins TRBV5-4 and TRBJ1-2, with no clear D. The germline gives CDR1 SGHNT, CDR2 YYREEE (reference sequence). The CDR3 is 14 amino acids. Trimming pared 0 bases from V and 5 bases from J, leaving 11 bases between. CDR3 in amino acids: CASSLDGEGYGYTF. The DNA of the CDR3 is TGTGCCAGCAGCTTGGACGGGGAAGGGTATGGCTACACCTTC.

CDR3 nucleotide sequence: TGCGCCAGCAGCTCCGGGACCGCGTATGGCTACACCTTC. Translation gives CASSSGTAYGYTF. The chain combines TRBV5-1 with TRBJ1-2, with TRBD1 as a possible D gene (5 bases). Looked up from germline, CDR1 is SGHRS and CDR2 is YFSETQ. Between the trimmed V and J ends, which lost 3 bases and 5 bases, there was a span of 11 bases. This CDR3 has 13 amino acids.

This rearrangement joins TRBV18 to TRBJ2-1; 8 bases map to TRBD1. Per the germline V gene, CDR1 is KGHSH and CDR2 is LQKENI. V lost 3 bases, J lost 5 bases, and 3 bases stayed unmatched. This CDR3 is built from 14 residues. The CDR3 nucleotides read TGTGCCAGCTCACCCGACAGGGGTGACAATGAGCAGTTCTTC. Protein product: CASSPDRGDNEQFF. The full variable domain, in which reference TRBV18 and TRBJ2-1 provide the parts outside the CDR3, is NAGVMQNPRHLVRRRGQEARLRCSPMKGHSHVYWYRQLPEEGLKFMVYLQKENIIDESGMPKERFSAEFPKEGPSILRIQQVVRGDSAAYFCASSPDRGDNEQFFGPGTRLTVL.

The chain joins TRBV7-8 to TRBJ2-2; tentatively, D is TRBD1 or TRBD2 (5 bases each). V lost 2 bases and J 7 bases, leaving 20 bases between the germline ends. This CDR3 contains 17 residues. Germline lookup yields CDR1 SGHVS and CDR2 FQNEAQ. In DNA, the CDR3 is TGTGCCAGCAGCTTAATGTGGGGGATCAGCCGGGGCGGGGAGCTGTTTTTT. Protein sequence: CASSLMWGISRGGELFF.

The count of this clone is one. This rearrangement joins TRBV14 to TRBJ2-7; D may match TRBD1 or TRBD2 (5 bases each). CDR1 is SGHDN and CDR2 is FVKESK in the germline V gene. V dropped 0 bases and J dropped 4 bases, with 22 bases sitting between them. The CDR3 length is 18 residues. The CDR3 coding sequence is TGTGCCAGCAGCCAAGATCGGCCGGGACCGCTATATAGGTACGAGCAGTACTTC. Its protein product is CASSQDRPGPLYRYEQYF. Full variable domain (rest looked up from reference TRBV14 and TRBJ2-7): EAGVTQFPSHSVIEKGQTVTLRCDPISGHDNLYWYRRVMGKEIKFLLHFVKESKQDESGMPNNRFLAERTGGTYSTLKVQPAELEDSGVYFCASSQDRPGPLYRYEQYFGPGTRLTVT.

The rearrangement joins TRBV10-3 to TRBJ2-5, with TRBD1 matching over 9 bases. The ends lost 4 bases at V and 3 bases at J; junction bases unmatched: 3. Germline lookup yields CDR1 ENHRY and CDR2 SYGVKD. CDR3 length: 14 amino acids. The CDR3 bases are TGTGCCATCAGTGGGACAGGGGTGGAAGAGACCCAGTACTTC. Translation: CAISGTGVEETQYF.

J is TRBJ2-1 and V is TRBV4-3; 9 bases align to TRBD2. The CDR3 is 14 amino acids. Losses at the gene ends were 1 base for V and 9 bases for J; bases not matched to a gene: 4. The germline gives CDR1 LGHNA, CDR2 YSLEER. The CDR3 sequence: CASSQARLAAEQFF. CDR3 sequence (DNA): TGCGCCAGCAGCCAAGCACGACTAGCGGCTGAGCAGTTCTTC.

The V call is TRBV28, the J call TRBJ1-5; D not certain. Deletions cut 2 bases from V and 4 bases from J, with 12 bases between. The germline V gene encodes CDR1 MDHEN and CDR2 SYDVKM. CDR3 size: 15 residues. The CDR3 DNA sequence: TGTGCCAGCAGTTTAAGGCAACAAGGGAATCAGCCCCAGCATTTT. Translation: CASSLRQQGNQPQHF.

The chain couples TRBV19 to TRBJ1-5; no clear D gene. CDR3 size: 13 residues. V dropped 5 bases and J dropped 7 bases, with 12 bases sitting between them. Germline lookup yields CDR1 LNHDA and CDR2 SQIVND (reference sequence). The CDR3 loop is CASSLLELQPQHF. CDR3 nucleotide sequence: TGTGCCAGTAGTCTTCTAGAACTACAGCCCCAGCATTTT.

The rearrangement uses TRBV12-5 and TRBJ1-1; D not certain. Trimming cost V 2 bases and J 1 base, with 20 bases left between them. Looked up from germline, CDR1 is LGHNT and CDR2 is FRNRAP. CDR3 length equals 18 residues. CDR3 coding DNA: TGTGCTAGTGGTTTGCGCGGGTACCCCGGCCCACCGAACACTGAAGCTTTCTTT. Protein product: CASGLRGYPGPPNTEAFF.